What follows are 8 T cell receptor beta chains derived from one specimen sequenced in a study of PD-1 blockade in classical Hodgkin lymphoma. TCRdb's copy holds only in-frame clones and misses some; the assay was immunoSEQ multiplex PCR. This table holds tens of thousands of clones, 89% found once. The sample's time point: newly diagnosed, previously untreated cHL patient sample. Out of thawed PBMCs, magnetic negative selection purified CD4+ T cells. Input material: CD4+ T cells from blood. These receptors came from a human donor with classical Hodgkin lymphoma.

The J gene is TRBJ1-1, the V gene TRBV27, with TRBD1 as a possible D gene (5 bases). Trimming took off 3 bases at V and 2 bases at J, with 10 bases between the two ends. Germline lookup yields CDR1 MNHEY and CDR2 SMNVEV (reference sequence). The CDR3 extends over 14 amino acids. The CDR3 DNA reads as TGTGCCAGCAGTTTTAACGGGGCTAACACTGAAGCTTTCTTT. Translation: CASSFNGANTEAFF.

The DNA of the CDR3 is TGTGCCAGCAGCACCACTCCGTGGGGTGGCACTGAAGCTTTCTTT. Protein product: CASSTTPWGGTEAFF. The chain recombines TRBV5-8 with TRBJ1-1; D is ambiguous. V was trimmed by 4 bases and J by 4 bases, leaving 17 bases between them. CDR1 and CDR2 from the germline V gene are SGHTS and YDEGEE. The CDR3 contains 15 residues.

J is TRBJ2-7 and V is TRBV10-3; 11 nucleotides align to TRBD1. The CDR3 runs to 14 residues. Per germline, CDR1 ENHRY and CDR2 SYGVKD. J was trimmed by 4 bases and V by 10 bases; bases with no gene match: 9. CDR3 bases: TGTGCCAGCGGGACAGGGGGAGTGAGGTACGAGCAGTACTTC. Translation: CASGTGGVRYEQYF.

The V and J genes are TRBV30 and TRBJ1-5; TRBD1 matches at 7 bases. Looked up from germline, CDR1 is GTSNPN and CDR2 is SVGIG (reference sequence). V gave up 0 bases and J gave up 5 bases; unmatched junction bases: 10. The CDR3 has 16 residues. The chain's CDR3 is CAWSVRGQWGDQPQHF. The DNA of the CDR3 is TGTGCCTGGAGTGTAAGGGGACAGTGGGGGGATCAGCCCCAGCATTTT.

This chain connects TRBV5-6 to TRBJ2-3, with D perhaps given as TRBD1 or TRBD2 (5 bases each). CDR3 length equals 14 residues. Germline CDR1 SGHDT, CDR2 YYEEEE. Trimming left V 0 bases short and J 3 bases short, with 8 bases between. This CDR3 is CASSLGQRTDTQYF. The CDR3 DNA reads as TGTGCCAGCAGCTTGGGACAGCGGACAGATACGCAGTATTTT.

The V gene is TRBV5-5, the J gene TRBJ1-4, with a tentative D call TRBD1 (6 bases). V lost 4 bases and J lost 7, with 14 bases in between. The germline gives CDR1 SGHKS, CDR2 YYEKEE (reference sequence). The CDR3 is 14 amino acids. The CDR3 sequence is CASSRQAPVEKLFF. The CDR3 DNA is TGTGCCAGCAGCCGACAGGCCCCGGTTGAAAAACTGTTTTTT.

The rearrangement links TRBV27 to TRBJ2-3; TRBD1 is a possible D gene (6 bases). The CDR3 spans 14 residues. V was clipped by 4 bases and J by 5 bases, with 13 bases between them. Germline values: CDR1 MNHEY, CDR2 SMNVEV (reference sequence). This CDR3 is CASSWGRAVDTQYF. Here the CDR3 DNA reads TGTGCCAGCAGTTGGGGGCGAGCCGTAGATACGCAGTATTTT.

This rearrangement joins TRBV4-2 to TRBJ2-1, with a tentative D call TRBD1 (7 bases). Per the germline V gene, CDR1 is LGHNA and CDR2 is YNFKEQ. V was trimmed by 1 base and J by 0 bases, leaving 10 bases between them. The CDR3 is made up of 16 amino acids. The CDR3 spells CASSQAGGSSYNEQFF. In nucleotides, the CDR3 is TGTGCCAGCAGCCAAGCAGGGGGGAGCTCCTACAATGAGCAGTTCTTC.